A single sample gave rise to the 19 T cell receptor beta chains below, sequenced in a study of shared clonotypes between healthy human individuals. Using immunoSEQ multiplex PCR, the repertoire was profiled, and TCRdb retains in-frame clones only, with some absent. Here the sample spans roughly 2,500,000 clones, over 85% being singletons. The sequenced sample consisted of naive CD4+ T cells from PBMCs. Subset indicated: CD45RA+ positively selected. These receptor sequences come from a man younger than 30 in good health. Some clones in this sample may be carry-over from other donors' samples.

This clone was found a few times. The chain uses TRBV7-8 and TRBJ2-7; D unclear. This CDR3 is 14 amino acids long. V gave up 0 bases and J gave up 1 base, with 7 bases separating them. Germline V gene sequence: CDR1 SGHVS, CDR2 FQNEAQ. CDR3 in DNA: TGTGCCAGCAGCTTAGCGTATCAATCCTACGAGCAGTACTTC. Translation: CASSLAYQSYEQYF.

The chain recombines TRBV5-4 with TRBJ1-2; a possible D gene is TRBD1 (6 bases). The CDR3 has 14 residues. Germline CDR1 is SGHNT and CDR2 is YYREEE (reference sequence). Trimming shortened V by 6 bases and J by 4 bases, and 16 bases separated the two germline ends. CDR3: CASINLGGLYGYTF. The CDR3 coding sequence is TGTGCCAGCATAAATCTAGGGGGGCTCTATGGCTACACCTTC.

The V call is TRBV2, the J call TRBJ1-5, with D possibly matching TRBD1 (5 bases). Germline V gene sequence: CDR1 SNHLY, CDR2 FYNNEI. Trimming removed 2 bases from V and 4 bases from J, with 9 bases in between. The CDR3 consists of 14 residues. This CDR3 reads CASSENWGNQPQHF. CDR3 bases: TGTGCCAGCAGTGAAAACTGGGGGAATCAGCCCCAGCATTTT.

The rearrangement joins TRBV28 to TRBJ2-7, with 11 bases matching TRBD2. Germline V gene sequence: CDR1 MDHEN, CDR2 SYDVKM. The CDR3 sequence is 20 residues long. The V and J ends lost 1 base and 2 bases, in that order; junction bases with no gene match: 16. The CDR3 region is CASSLYVGLGLAGGTYEQYF. The CDR3 coding sequence is TGTGCCAGCAGTTTATACGTGGGACTAGGGCTAGCGGGGGGAACCTACGAGCAGTACTTC.

As to this clone: The identical CDR3 is also encoded by other nucleotide sequences in the sample. This rearrangement joins TRBV5-1 to TRBJ2-2; 9 bases fit TRBD2. Trimming at V came to 2 bases and at J to 1 base, leaving 0 bases not matched to a gene. The germline V gene encodes CDR1 SGHRS and CDR2 YFSETQ. The CDR3 sequence is 15 residues long. The CDR3 spells CASSLAGGNTGELFF. The CDR3 coding sequence is TGCGCCAGCAGCTTAGCGGGAGGGAACACCGGGGAGCTGTTTTTT.

The CDR3 region has the DNA TGCAGCGTTCTTCAGGGATCCAACTATGGCTACACCTTC. This sequence encodes CSVLQGSNYGYTF. The J gene is TRBJ1-2, the V gene TRBV29-1; D may be TRBD1 (5 bases). The CDR3 length is 13 residues. Trimming shortened V by 5 bases and J by 2 bases, and 12 bases separated the two germline ends. CDR1 is SQVTM, CDR2 ANQGSEA, per germline.

The chain joins TRBV9 to TRBJ2-3; D not resolved. Germline V gene lookup returns CDR1 SGDLS and CDR2 YYNGEE. The CDR3 totals 15 residues. V shed 0 bases and J shed 0 bases, with 8 bases lying between them. The CDR3 here is CASSVDVTSTDTQYF. Written as DNA, the CDR3 is TGTGCCAGCAGCGTAGACGTGACTAGCACAGATACGCAGTATTTT.

The chain carries TRBV5-1 and TRBJ1-2; 9 bases are shared with TRBD1. Germline V lookup: CDR1 SGHRS, CDR2 YFSETQ. J was trimmed by 3 bases and V by 5 bases; bases with no gene match: 5. CDR3 length: 14 residues. In DNA form, the CDR3 reads TGCGCCAGCAGACGGGACAGGGATTACTATGGCTACACCTTC. It yields the protein CASRRDRDYYGYTF.

The chain recombines TRBV29-1 with TRBJ2-7; a possible D gene is TRBD2 (5 bases). Per germline, CDR1 SQVTM and CDR2 ANQGSEA. The CDR3 spans 13 residues. V was clipped by 4 bases and J by 3 bases, with 13 bases between them. Written as DNA, the CDR3 is TGCAGCGTTGTGAGTACGGGAAACTACGAGCAGTACTTC. Its protein is CSVVSTGNYEQYF.

V and J are TRBV28 and TRBJ2-3, with TRBD2 identical over 8 bases. This CDR3 has 14 residues. V gave up 6 bases and J gave up 6 bases; unmatched junction bases: 8. Germline loops: CDR1 MDHEN, CDR2 SYDVKM. The chain's CDR3 is CASRALAGPDTQYF. The CDR3 DNA sequence: TGTGCCAGCAGGGCTTTAGCGGGACCCGATACGCAGTATTTT.

The V call is TRBV7-2, the J call TRBJ2-5, with D possibly matching TRBD2 (5 bases). Germline V gene lookup returns CDR1 SGHTA and CDR2 FQGNSA. V dropped 5 bases and J dropped 2 bases, with 9 bases sitting between them. The CDR3 is made up of 13 amino acids. The CDR3 protein is CASSPRVQETQYF. CDR3 bases: TGTGCCAGCAGCCCGAGGGTACAAGAGACCCAGTACTTC.

The chain carries TRBV15 and TRBJ2-2; D remains ambiguous. The ends were cut back, 0 bases at V and 7 bases at J, with 12 bases in the middle. CDR1 and CDR2 (germline): LNHNV, YYDKDF (reference sequence). This CDR3 comprises 15 residues. In DNA, the CDR3 is TGTGCCACCAGCAGAGACTGGGTTGGGGTCGGGGAGCTGTTTTTT. Its protein is CATSRDWVGVGELFF.

The chain carries TRBV2 and TRBJ2-1, with TRBD2 matching 10 bases. Germline assignment: CDR1 SNHLY and CDR2 FYNNEI. CDR3 size: 15 residues. The V gene end was trimmed by 3 bases and the J gene end by 9 bases; junction bases not matched to a gene: 8. The CDR3 loop reads CASSDLAGVRGEQFF. DNA for the CDR3: TGTGCCAGCAGTGATCTAGCGGGAGTCCGGGGTGAGCAGTTCTTC.

The rearrangement uses TRBV28 and TRBJ1-1, with TRBD1 matching 9 bases. The J segment lost 5 bases and the V segment lost 6 bases, leaving 7 bases of the junction unmatched. The CDR3 extends over 14 amino acids. Germline CDR1 reads MDHEN; CDR2 reads SYDVKM. CDR3 residues: CASSLTGGRTEAFF. In DNA form, the CDR3 reads TGTGCCAGCAGCTTGACAGGGGGACGGACTGAAGCTTTCTTT.

The genes are TRBV5-4 and TRBJ2-2; D gene unclear. This CDR3 has 15 residues. Trimming cost V 4 bases and J 8 bases, with 18 bases left between them. Germline V gene data show CDR1 as SGHNT and CDR2 as YYREEE (reference sequence). Written as DNA, the CDR3 is TGTGCCAGCAGCCCCCAGGTCTCCATCGGTGGGGAGCTGTTTTTT. Protein product: CASSPQVSIGGELFF. Combining the CDR3 with reference TRBV5-4 and TRBJ2-2 gives the whole variable domain ETGVTQSPTHLIKTRGQQVTLRCSSQSGHNTVSWYQQALGQGPQFIFQYYREEENGRGNFPPRFSGLQFPNYSSELNVNALELDDSALYLCASSPQVSIGGELFFGEGSRLTVL.

V is TRBV2 and J is TRBJ1-1; D is ambiguous. Per germline, CDR1 SNHLY and CDR2 FYNNEI. Deletions cut 6 bases from V and 4 bases from J, with 9 bases between. The CDR3 runs to 12 residues. The chain's CDR3 is CASRDTGTEAFF. CDR3 coding DNA: TGTGCCAGCAGAGACACGGGCACTGAAGCTTTCTTT.

The gene calls are TRBV7-2 and TRBJ2-3; TRBD2 matches at 11 bases. The V segment lost 1 base and the J segment 8 bases; nucleotides outside the gene matches: 8. Germline-derived CDR1 and CDR2 are SGHTA and FQGNSA. The CDR3 spans 16 residues. The CDR3 nucleotides read TGTGCCAGCAGCTTAGGACTAGCGGGACCCCGGGGTACGCAGTATTTT. Translated: CASSLGLAGPRGTQYF.

The chain uses TRBV25-1 and TRBJ1-2, with 7 nucleotides matching TRBD1. This CDR3 contains 13 residues. Trimming cost V 6 bases and J 4 bases; bases outside gene matches: 5. Per germline, CDR1 MGHDK and CDR2 SYGVNS. The CDR3 spells CASSLQGFYGYTF. The DNA for the CDR3 is TGTGCCAGCAGCCTACAGGGGTTCTATGGCTACACCTTC.

The chain carries TRBV29-1 and TRBJ1-2, with 8 positions matching TRBD1. V was clipped by 6 bases and J by 8 bases; unmatched bases: 8. The CDR3 consists of 12 residues. The germline gives CDR1 SQVTM, CDR2 ANQGSEA. The CDR3 protein is CSVGTGREGYTF. The CDR3 coding sequence is TGCAGCGTGGGGACAGGCCGGGAGGGCTACACCTTC. The full variable domain, completed using reference TRBV29-1 and TRBJ1-2, is SAVISQKPSRDICQRGTSLTIQCQVDSQVTMMFWYRQQPGQSLTLIATANQGSEATYESGFVIDKFPISRPNLTFSTLTVSNMSPEDSSIYLCSVGTGREGYTFGSGTRLTVV.